The sequence of this T cell receptor (beta chain) was determined in a study of blood T cell repertoires in COVID-19. As for the study in general: T cells, B-cell-depleted T cells, or PBMCs provided the cDNA or gDNA that served as material.

Original analysis: Amplified reference gene primers provided the basis for estimating nucleated cell counts. Produced via immunoSEQ multiplex PCR; TCRdb's table is partial and in-frame only. That table supplies the V and J calls and clone size; D and trimming were determined from the DNA. The table has roughly 150,000 clones, about 85% seen once. The study drew participants aged roughly 18 to 89 years from some 24 US areas. Cohorts were based on clinical histories the participants reported. The V gene end was trimmed by 4 bases and the J gene end by 9 bases; junction bases not matched to a gene: 8. This CDR3 contains 15 residues. CDR1 and CDR2 from the germline V gene are SGDLS and YYNGEE.

Sequencing used PBMCs or T cells enriched from blood (not recorded which). This receptor was taken from a woman aged 40-49 years who had been exposed to COVID-19. The chain combines TRBV9 with TRBJ2-2; 11 bases fit TRBD2. The CDR3 loop is CASSWSLAGERELFF. CDR3 bases: TGTGCCAGCAGCTGGTCACTAGCGGGAGAGAGGGAGCTGTTTTTT.